A selection of T cell receptor beta chains follows, all from one sample in a study of shared clonotypes between healthy human individuals. Clones were read by immunoSEQ multiplex PCR, and TCRdb kept only the in-frame ones, dropping some. Altogether roughly 500,000 clones are present, more than 75% being singletons, with the ten largest covering approximately 12%. Sequenced sample: PBMCs. These TCRs come from a woman between 35 and 50 years old in good health. Some clones in this sample may be carry-over from other donors' samples. Each CDR3 is given with its conserved first and last residue. Each record gives: V gene, J gene, D gene, clone size, CDR3 DNA, CDR3 protein. The D gene is left open where the match is weak. Clone size, where shown, is once, few, many, or a class for clones that have expanded.

TRBV5-1,TRBJ2-3,-,-,TGCGCCAGCAGCCGGGCACAGGGAGACCCAGATACGCAGTATTTT,CASSRAQGDPDTQYF
TRBV28,TRBJ2-7,-,-,TGTGCCAGCAAGGGCGAGGCGACCAACCCCTACGAGCAGTACTTC,CASKGEATNPYEQYF
TRBV9,TRBJ2-6,-,-,TGTGCCAGCAGCGTAGCTTCAGGCTGGGCCAACGTCCTGACTTTC,CASSVASGWANVLTF
TRBV5-1,TRBJ2-3,-,few,TGCGCCAGCAGCTTATTCACAGGATCAGATACGCAGTATTTT,CASSLFTGSDTQYF
TRBV6-4,TRBJ2-2,-,-,TGTGCCAGCAGGCTAGCTGGCACCACCGGGGAGCTGTTTTTT,CASRLAGTTGELFF
TRBV30,TRBJ2-2,-,-,TGCGCCTGGAGGAGTGCAGGGGAGGGTACCGGGGAGCTGTTTTTT,CAWRSAGEGTGELFF
TRBV7-2,TRBJ2-5,-,-,TGTGCCAGCAGCTTATTACGGGGGCAACAAGAGACCCAGTACTTC,CASSLLRGQQETQYF
TRBV6-1,TRBJ1-2,TRBD1,-,TGTGCCAGCAGTGAATTGGCGGGACAGGTGAACTATGGCTACACCTTC,CASSELAGQVNYGYTF
TRBV15,TRBJ2-3,TRBD2,-,TGTGCCACCAGCAGAGGGTTGACTAGCGGGAGGGCGAGCACAGATACGCAGTATTTT,CATSRGLTSGRASTDTQYF
TRBV27,TRBJ2-1,TRBD2,-,TGTGCCAGCAGTTTATCCGGGACTAGCATCAATGAGCAGTTCTTC,CASSLSGTSINEQFF
TRBV9,TRBJ2-7,TRBD2,-,TGTGCCAGCAGTGCCGGGACTACCGCCTACGAGCAGTACTTC,CASSAGTTAYEQYF
TRBV7-9,TRBJ1-1,-,-,TGTGCCAGCAGCTTGGTAGCAGAAGCTTTCTTT,CASSLVAEAFF
TRBV5-1,TRBJ2-5,-,-,TGCGCCAGCAGCTTGGTTGGGCGGGGAATCCAAGAGACCCAGTACTTC,CASSLVGRGIQETQYF
TRBV5-1,TRBJ2-7,TRBD1,-,TGCGCCAGCAGCTTGGGAGGCCAGGGGGCGGGCTACGAGCAGTACTTC,CASSLGGQGAGYEQYF
TRBV6-1,TRBJ2-5,-,-,TGTGCCAGCAGTGCCCGGGGTGCCCAAGAGACCCAGTACTTC,CASSARGAQETQYF
TRBV19,TRBJ2-5,-,-,TGTGCCAGTAGTATGGGCGGGAAGACCCAGTACTTC,CASSMGGKTQYF
TRBV9,TRBJ2-1,-,-,TGTGCCAGCTCCCCTAGGGGGTTTTCCTACAATGAGCAGTTCTTC,CASSPRGFSYNEQFF
TRBV11-2,TRBJ1-2,-,few,TGTGCCAGCAGCTTGGGGGGTTCAAACTATGGCTACACCTTC,CASSLGGSNYGYTF
TRBV30,TRBJ1-1,-,many,TGTGCCTGGAGTGGAGATATAGGCTTCACTGAAGCTTTCTTT,CAWSGDIGFTEAFF
TRBV29-1,TRBJ1-2,-,-,TGCAGCGTTGTTACCCTGGGCCTCTATGGCTACACCTTC,CSVVTLGLYGYTF
TRBV10-1,TRBJ2-2,-,-,TGCGCCAGCACAGGGAGAACCGGGGAGCTGTTTTTT,CASTGRTGELFF
TRBV11-1,TRBJ2-5,-,once,TGTGCCAGCAGCTTAGGTCGGGTGGTATACCAGTACCAAGAGACCCAGTACTTC,CASSLGRVVYQYQETQYF
TRBV19,TRBJ2-7,-,-,TGTGCCAGTAGTACCGTGGACAGAGACGAGCAGTACTTC,CASSTVDRDEQYF
TRBV4-2,TRBJ2-1,TRBD2,-,TGTGCCAGCAGCTCTCGCGGGACTAGCGGAAACAATGAGCAGTTCTTC,CASSSRGTSGNNEQFF
TRBV11-3,TRBJ2-2,-,-,TGTGCCAGCAGGCAGGGGAACACCGGGGAGCTGTTTTTT,CASRQGNTGELFF
TRBV5-5,TRBJ2-2,-,once,TGTGCCAGTCCCCAGGGGCGAGCGGCACTGAAGGGGGAGCTGTTTTTT,CASPQGRAALKGELFF
TRBV7-9,TRBJ1-5,-,-,TGTGCCAGCAGCTTCCAGGGTAATCAGCCCCAGCATTTT,CASSFQGNQPQHF
TRBV28,TRBJ2-1,TRBD1,-,TGTGCCAGCAGTTTCGGACAGGGCAACAATGAGCAGTTCTTC,CASSFGQGNNEQFF
TRBV5-1,TRBJ2-2,-,-,TGCGCCAGCAGGACGGGAGCGGACACCGGGGAGCTGTTTTTT,CASRTGADTGELFF
TRBV9,TRBJ2-3,TRBD2,-,TGTGCCAGCAGCGTTAGCGGGAGGTCTAGCACAGATACGCAGTATTTT,CASSVSGRSSTDTQYF
TRBV11-2,TRBJ1-2,-,-,TGTGCCAGCAGCTTAATTTCGGGGAATGGCTACACCTTC,CASSLISGNGYTF
TRBV6-6,TRBJ1-2,-,-,TGTGCCAGCAGCCCCCAGGTAGGAGCTGGCTATGGCTACACCTTC,CASSPQVGAGYGYTF
TRBV27,TRBJ1-5,-,-,TGTGCCAGCGGGGCACAGGGTTTTGGCAATCAGCCCCAGCATTTT,CASGAQGFGNQPQHF
TRBV28,TRBJ1-2,TRBD1,-,TGTGCCAGCAGTTGGGGGGGACAGAGTAACTATGGCTACACCTTC,CASSWGGQSNYGYTF
TRBV19,TRBJ2-2,-,many,TGTGCCAGTACCCCAGGCCTGGGGGCCACCGGGGAGCTGTTTTTT,CASTPGLGATGELFF
TRBV18,TRBJ2-4,-,-,TGTGCCAGCTCCCAGGACCAGACAGCTACCAAAAACATTCAGTACTTC,CASSQDQTATKNIQYF
TRBV15,TRBJ1-2,-,once,TGTGCCACCAGCAGGTTGAGGGATAACTATGGCTACACCTTC,CATSRLRDNYGYTF
TRBV30,TRBJ1-6,TRBD1,-,TGTGCCTGGCAGCGGGGACAGTATAATTCACCCCTCCACTTT,CAWQRGQYNSPLHF
TRBV5-1,TRBJ2-7,TRBD2,-,TGCGCCAGCAGCACCGGGACTAGAACAACCTACGAGCAGTACTTC,CASSTGTRTTYEQYF
TRBV10-3,TRBJ2-3,-,-,TGTGCCATCAGGGGAGAGGCATTCGATACGCAGTATTTT,CAIRGEAFDTQYF
TRBV4-3,TRBJ2-1,TRBD1,-,TGCGCCAGCAGCCAAGCAGGGGGCGCCAGGATCAATGAGCAGTTCTTC,CASSQAGGARINEQFF
TRBV5-1,TRBJ2-3,TRBD2,-,TGCGCCAGCACCCGGGGTGCGGGGGTACGCACAGATACGCAGTATTTT,CASTRGAGVRTDTQYF
TRBV7-9,TRBJ2-1,-,-,TGTGCCAGCAGCGTTACTAGGAGTACTACTGAGCAGTTCTTC,CASSVTRSTTEQFF
TRBV19,TRBJ2-2,TRBD2,-,TGTGCCAGTTATACTAGCGGGAGAGCCGGGGAGCTGTTTTTT,CASYTSGRAGELFF
TRBV30,TRBJ2-5,TRBD2,-,TGTGCCTGGAGTTTACCTAGCGGGGTTGAGGAGACCCAGCACTTC,CAWSLPSGVEETQHF
TRBV30,TRBJ1-1,-,-,TGTGCCTGGAGTTTGGGGGCGCGTTTGGACACTGAAGCTTTCTTT,CAWSLGARLDTEAFF
TRBV25-1,TRBJ1-2,-,-,TGTGCCAGCAGTGAAAAAGGGATCTATGGCTACACCTTC,CASSEKGIYGYTF
TRBV6-4,TRBJ2-7,TRBD2,-,TGTGCCAGCAGCCGACGTCCTAGCGGGAGACCTTTGGACGAGCAGTACTTC,CASSRRPSGRPLDEQYF
TRBV28,TRBJ2-3,-,many,TGTGCCAGCAGTCTAGAGACAGCGACAGATACGCAGTATTTT,CASSLETATDTQYF
TRBV7-3,TRBJ2-5,-,few,TGTGCCAGCAGCTTGGGACGAGGGGAGACCCAGTACTTC,CASSLGRGETQYF
TRBV5-4,TRBJ2-1,-,few,TGTGCCAGCAGCCCTATAGCGGCCCCAAGGGATGAGCAGTTCTTC,CASSPIAAPRDEQFF
TRBV6-5,TRBJ2-6,-,-,TGTGCCAGCAGCCGGGGGTCTGGGGCCAACGTCCTGACTTTC,CASSRGSGANVLTF
TRBV7-8,TRBJ1-1,-,few,TGTGCCAGCAGCTTGGAAGCCGGGGGCCATGAAGCTTTCTTT,CASSLEAGGHEAFF
TRBV19,TRBJ1-1,-,few,TGTGCCAGTAGTATAGTAGGTAGGGACACTGAAGCTTTCTTT,CASSIVGRDTEAFF
TRBV9,TRBJ1-1,TRBD1,-,TGTGCCAGCAGCCTGACAGGGGAAACTGAAGCTTTCTTT,CASSLTGETEAFF
TRBV5-5,TRBJ2-3,TRBD2,-,TGTGCCAGCAGTAGCGGGCTGAGCACAGATACGCAGTATTTT,CASSSGLSTDTQYF
TRBV28,TRBJ1-3,-,-,TGTGCCAGCAGTTTCCGAATTTTTGCCCGGACTAGCTCTGGAAACACCATATATTTT,CASSFRIFARTSSGNTIYF